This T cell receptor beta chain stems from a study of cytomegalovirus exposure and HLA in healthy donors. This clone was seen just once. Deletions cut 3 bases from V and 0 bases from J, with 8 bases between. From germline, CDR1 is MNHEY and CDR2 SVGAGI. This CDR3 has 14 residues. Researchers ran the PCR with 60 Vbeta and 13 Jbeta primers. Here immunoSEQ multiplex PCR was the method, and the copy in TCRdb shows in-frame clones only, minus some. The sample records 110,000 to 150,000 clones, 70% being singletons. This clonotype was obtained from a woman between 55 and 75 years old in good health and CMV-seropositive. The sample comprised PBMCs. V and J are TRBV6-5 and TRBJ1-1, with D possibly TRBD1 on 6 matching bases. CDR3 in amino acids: CASSYTGLNTEAFF. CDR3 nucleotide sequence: TGTGCCAGCAGTTATACAGGGCTGAACACTGAAGCTTTCTTT.